This T cell receptor (beta chain) was captured by sequencing in a study of vaccination and CD4 T cells after COVID-19. The Oncomine TCR Beta short-read assay sequenced DNA from cultured CD4+ T cells. Each CDR3 protein gets one entry after TCRdb re-called the PCR reads with MiXCR. This table holds some 16,000 distinct CDR3 sequences, approximately 52% found once. The treatment was: approximately nine-day PBMC culture with coronavirus spike peptide pools or control peptides (ViraFEST assay). Notes on this clonotype: The antigen remains undetermined.

This CDR3 region has 20 residues. Germline CDR1 SGHTA, CDR2 FQGNSA. V lost 4 bases, J lost 6 bases, and 19 bases stayed unmatched. The chain recombines TRBV7-2 with TRBJ2-3, with 13 positions matching TRBD2. The sample consisted of CD4+ T cells from blood, cultured in vitro, taken before SARS-CoV-2 vaccination. This sequence was found in a human donor who had recovered from COVID-19. CDR3 sequence: CASSSTRTSGSSSTGDTQYF. The CDR3 region has the DNA TGTGCCAGCAGCTCCACGCGGACTAGCGGGAGTAGTTCGACGGGGGATACGCAGTATTTT.